The next 14 T cell receptor beta chains were all read from a single sample in a study of CD8+ T cells in alopecia areata. The sequencing template was cDNA reverse transcribed from extracted RNA. Using immunoSEQ multiplex PCR, the repertoire was profiled, and TCRdb retains in-frame clones only, with some absent. The data contain approximately 160,000 clones, 50% to 65% of them seen just once; the ten biggest clones take up around 14%. Treatment: oral pan-JAK inhibitor, 5-10 mg twice daily. The specimen was CD4+ T cells sorted from blood, collected at week 24, from a patient treated with tofacitinib. The receptors were sampled from a human donor with alopecia areata.

This chain links TRBV7-9 with TRBJ2-6, with no clear D. Germline V gene data show CDR1 as SEHNR and CDR2 as FQNEAQ (reference sequence). The length of the CDR3 is 17 residues. V was trimmed by 1 base and J by 0 bases, leaving 10 bases between them. In DNA, the CDR3 is TGTGCCAGCAGCTTAGTGGCCGCCGGCTCTGGGGCCAACGTCCTGACTTTC. Translation gives CASSLVAAGSGANVLTF.

Only a few counts were recorded for this clone. CDR3 nucleotide sequence: TGTGCCAGCAGTTTGGGACAGGGGAGTCGCAATCAGCCCCAGCATTTT. It is translated as CASSLGQGSRNQPQHF. V and J are TRBV27 and TRBJ1-5; 10 nucleotides match TRBD1. The CDR3 length is 16 residues. Germline CDR1 MNHEY, CDR2 SMNVEV (reference sequence). The V and J ends lost 3 bases and 2 bases, in that order; junction bases with no gene match: 4.

The V and J genes are TRBV11-2 and TRBJ1-5; D unresolved. The germline V gene encodes CDR1 SGHAT and CDR2 FQNNGV. V dropped 5 bases and J dropped 2 bases, with 19 bases sitting between them. This CDR3 spans 17 amino acids. The CDR3 loop is CASSLNYLGIGNQPQHF. The DNA of the CDR3 is TGTGCCAGCAGCCTCAATTATCTAGGGATCGGCAATCAGCCCCAGCATTTT.

This clone has just a few counts. The rearrangement joins TRBV11-2 to TRBJ2-5; TRBD2 agrees at 13 bases. This CDR3 is 15 amino acids long. Per the germline V gene, CDR1 is SGHAT and CDR2 is FQNNGV. The junction had 4 bases not matched to a gene; V was cut back by 4 bases and J by 5 bases. The CDR3 sequence: CASSYTSGGAETQYF. CDR3 DNA: TGTGCCAGCAGCTACACTAGCGGGGGGGCCGAGACCCAGTACTTC.

V usage is TRBV29-1 and J usage is TRBJ2-7; perhaps D is TRBD1 or TRBD2 (5 bases each). The germline gives CDR1 SQVTM, CDR2 ANQGSEA. The V end lost 4 bases, the J end lost 6 bases, and 22 bases lay between the germline ends. This CDR3 region has 15 residues. Here the CDR3 reads CSVASGTGLGAEQYF. The CDR3 DNA sequence: TGCAGCGTTGCCTCAGGGACGGGGCTCGGGGCCGAGCAGTACTTC.

This clone was seen just once. V is TRBV25-1 and J is TRBJ2-2, with 10 bases matching TRBD2. This CDR3 contains 14 residues. CDR1 is MGHDK and CDR2 is SYGVNS in the germline V gene. V dropped 7 bases and J dropped 4; count of bases not matched to a gene: 3. The CDR3 loop is CASTLAGPTGELFF. In DNA, the CDR3 is TGTGCCAGCACACTAGCGGGGCCCACCGGGGAGCTGTTTTTT.

The rearrangement links TRBV30 to TRBJ1-4; D is uncertain. V was pared by 2 bases and J by 8 bases, with 12 bases between. Germline CDR1 and CDR2: GTSNPN and SVGIG (reference sequence). CDR3 length equals 13 residues. The CDR3 protein is CAWSTGSGEKLFF. CDR3 nucleotides: TGTGCCTGGAGTACCGGGTCGGGGGAAAAACTGTTTTTT.

This chain connects TRBV5-1 to TRBJ2-1; 7 bases align to TRBD1. Germline CDR1 SGHRS, CDR2 YFSETQ. V lost 4 bases to trimming and J lost 4 bases; unmatched junction nucleotides: 8. CDR3 length: 15 residues. CDR3 sequence (DNA): TGCGCCAGCAGCCTTCGACAGGGCCAGTACAATGAGCAGTTCTTC. This codes for CASSLRQGQYNEQFF.

This clone has a handful of counts. CDR3 protein: CASSLGGVSGANVLTF. The DNA of the CDR3 is TGTGCCAGCAGCTTAGGCGGGGTGTCTGGGGCCAACGTCCTGACTTTC. The genes are TRBV7-9 and TRBJ2-6, with a tentative D call TRBD2 (6 bases). The CDR3 runs to 16 residues. Germline V lookup: CDR1 SEHNR, CDR2 FQNEAQ (reference sequence). V was clipped by 1 base and J by 1 base, with 8 bases between them.

The chain couples TRBV15 to TRBJ2-5; a possible D gene is TRBD2 (7 bases). The V end was cut by 0 bases, the J end by 5 bases, with 13 bases between. This CDR3 has 15 residues. Germline V gives CDR1 LNHNV, CDR2 YYDKDF (reference sequence). The CDR3 region is CATSRDGGGLETQYF. CDR3 in DNA: TGTGCCACCAGCAGAGATGGCGGGGGCCTGGAGACCCAGTACTTC. The full variable domain, in which reference TRBV15 and TRBJ2-5 provide the parts outside the CDR3, is DAMVIQNPRYQVTQFGKPVTLSCSQTLNHNVMYWYQQKSSQAPKLLFHYYDKDFNNEADTPDNFQSRRPNTSFCFLDIRSPGLGDTAMYLCATSRDGGGLETQYFGPGTRLLVL.

The CDR3: CASSQDRVYSPLHF. The DNA of the CDR3 is TGTGCCAGCAGTCAGGACAGGGTGTACTCACCCCTCCACTTT. V is TRBV6-5 and J is TRBJ1-6; TRBD1 agrees at 8 bases. This CDR3 is 14 amino acids long. Looked up from germline, CDR1 is MNHEY and CDR2 is SVGAGI. Trimming cost V 5 bases and J 10 bases; bases outside gene matches: 7.

The V call is TRBV5-1, the J call TRBJ2-5; 9 bases are a match to TRBD1. The germline V gene encodes CDR1 SGHRS and CDR2 YFSETQ. CDR3 length: 15 residues. Trimming removed 3 bases from V and 5 bases from J; junction bases left unmatched: 8. The CDR3 coding sequence is TGCGCCAGCAGCTCCGGACAGGGGATACGGGAGACCCAGTACTTC. Protein product: CASSSGQGIRETQYF.

The V call is TRBV5-6, the J call TRBJ2-1; D is unresolved. The CDR3 sequence is 15 residues long. Trimming pared 2 bases from V and 2 bases from J, leaving 11 bases between. Germline lookup yields CDR1 SGHDT and CDR2 YYEEEE. The CDR3 DNA reads as TGTGCCAGCAGCTTCATCCGGAGTGCCTACAATGAGCAGTTCTTC. Encoded protein: CASSFIRSAYNEQFF.

The chain is built from TRBV6-6 and TRBJ2-7, with TRBD1 matching 7 bases. The CDR3 covers 15 residues. The V gene end was trimmed by 6 bases and the J gene end by 0 bases; junction bases not matched to a gene: 8. Germline assignment: CDR1 MNHNY and CDR2 SVGAGI (reference sequence). CDR3 residues: CASRVQQGFSYEQYF. CDR3 nucleotides: TGTGCCAGCAGGGTACAACAGGGGTTCTCCTACGAGCAGTACTTC.